This T cell receptor beta chain was recovered during a study of cytomegalovirus exposure and HLA in healthy donors. Donors in the study were healthy people who gave bone marrow. As for this clone: Its antigen remains unidentified.

CDR3 length: 15 residues. Germline V gene lookup returns CDR1 LNHDA and CDR2 SQIVND (reference sequence). After removal of 3 bases from V and 3 bases from J, the junction contained 8 bases not matched to a gene. Regarding the study as a whole: A classifier reportedly called cytomegalovirus status with high sensitivity and specificity.

In the PCR, 60 Vbeta and 13 Jbeta primers were used. Some clones are missing from TCRdb's copy, which holds only in-frame ones; the method was immunoSEQ multiplex PCR. Here the sample table reports around 53,000 clones. The rearrangement uses TRBV19 and TRBJ2-7; the match to TRBD2 covers 7 bases. The clonotype was recovered from a man between 18 and 29 years old in good health and CMV-seropositive. The sequenced sample consisted of PBMCs. The CDR3 DNA sequence: TGTGCCAGTAGTATCTTTGGGGGGGACCACTACGAGCAGTACTTC. This translates into CASSIFGGDHYEQYF.